This TCR beta chain stems from a study of blood T cell repertoires in COVID-19. CDR1 is SGHDT, CDR2 YYEEEE, per germline. V lost 3 bases, J lost 2 bases, and 9 bases lay in between. The CDR3 is 14 residues long. Participant ages covered about 18 to 90 years across approximately 25 US areas. The study assigned cohorts using participant-reported clinical history. This clone appeared many times. Repertoires were generated with immunoSEQ multiplex PCR, while TCRdb's copy carries only in-frame clones and drops some. The sample records fewer than 250,000 clones, about 87% being singletons. The origin of this receptor is a man aged 50-60 years who had been exposed to COVID-19. This sequence joins TRBV5-6 and TRBJ1-3; D uncertain. The sequencing input was PBMCs or T cells enriched from blood (not recorded which). The CDR3 nucleotides read TGTGCCAGCAGCTGGGGAGACGCTGGAAACACCATATATTTT. Amino acids: CASSWGDAGNTIYF. Drawing the rest from reference TRBV5-6 and TRBJ1-3, the complete variable domain is DAGVTQSPTHLIKTRGQQVTLRCSPKSGHDTVSWYQQALGQGPQFIFQYYEEEERQRGNFPDRFSGHQFPNYSSELNVNALLLGDSALYLCASSWGDAGNTIYFGEGSWLTVV.